The clone carrying this TCR beta chain has a handful of counts. The source of the sample is a study of regulatory T cells in long-lasting Graves disease. In the study overall: Persistent Graves' disease required over 5 years of antithyroid drugs and positive TSH receptor antibodies.

Described time point: persistent/refractory GD, antithyroid drugs over 5 years with positive TRAb. PBMC-derived RNA was used for the TCR library. An endocrinology department located in Xi'an, China, was where the patients came from. Blood from the periphery, about 9.7 milliliters in all, was drawn into EDTA tubes. V was pared by 2 bases and J by 4 bases, with 18 bases between. This CDR3 is 17 amino acids long. CDR1 LGHNT and CDR2 FRNRAP come from the germline V gene. CDR3 regions were amplified by Arm-PCR using iRepertoire HTBI primers to build TCR beta libraries. TCRdb re-derived calls from the multiplex PCR reads in MiXCR, one entry per CDR3 protein. The table has over 300,000 distinct CDR3 sequences, roughly a fifth seen once.

This receptor was taken from a female donor with Graves disease. Source: peripheral blood mononuclear cells (PBMCs), taken when the disease was refractory, from a patient treated with antithyroid drugs. V is TRBV12-5 and J is TRBJ1-3, with TRBD1 as a possible D gene (5 bases). CDR3 amino acids: CASGLPYEGRIGNTIYF. CDR3 DNA sequence: TGTGCTAGTGGTTTGCCGTACGAGGGGCGAATCGGAAACACCATATATTTT.